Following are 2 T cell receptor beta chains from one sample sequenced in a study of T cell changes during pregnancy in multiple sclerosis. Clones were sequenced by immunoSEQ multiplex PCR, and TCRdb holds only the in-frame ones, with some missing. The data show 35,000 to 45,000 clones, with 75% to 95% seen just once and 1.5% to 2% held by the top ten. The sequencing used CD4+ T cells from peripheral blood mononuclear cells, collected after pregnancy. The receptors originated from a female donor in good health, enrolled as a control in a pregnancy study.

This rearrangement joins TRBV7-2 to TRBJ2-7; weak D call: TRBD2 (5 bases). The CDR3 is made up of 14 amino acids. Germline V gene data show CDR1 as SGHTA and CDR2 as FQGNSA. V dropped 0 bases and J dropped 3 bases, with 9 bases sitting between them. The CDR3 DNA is TGTGCCAGCAGCTTAGCACGGGAAATCTACGAGCAGTACTTC. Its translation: CASSLAREIYEQYF.

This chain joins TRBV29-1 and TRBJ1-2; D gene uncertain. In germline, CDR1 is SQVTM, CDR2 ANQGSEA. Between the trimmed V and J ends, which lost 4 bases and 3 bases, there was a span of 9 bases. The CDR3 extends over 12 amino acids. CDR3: CSVVAGYYGYTF. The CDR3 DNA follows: TGCAGCGTTGTGGCGGGGTACTATGGCTACACCTTC.